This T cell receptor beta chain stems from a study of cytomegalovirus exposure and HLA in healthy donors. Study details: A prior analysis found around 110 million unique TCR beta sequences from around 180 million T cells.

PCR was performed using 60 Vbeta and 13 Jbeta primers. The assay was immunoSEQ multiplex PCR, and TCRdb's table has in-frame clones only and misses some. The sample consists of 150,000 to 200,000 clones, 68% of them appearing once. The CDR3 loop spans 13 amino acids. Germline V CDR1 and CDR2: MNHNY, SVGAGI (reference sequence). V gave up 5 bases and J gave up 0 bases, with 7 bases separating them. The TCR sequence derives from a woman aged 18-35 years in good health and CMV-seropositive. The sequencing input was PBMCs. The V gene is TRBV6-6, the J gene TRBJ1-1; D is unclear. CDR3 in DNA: TGTGCCAGCAGTAAACAGATGAACACTGAAGCTTTCTTT. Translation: CASSKQMNTEAFF.